This TCR beta chain was sequenced during a study of cytomegalovirus exposure and HLA in healthy donors. In the study overall: The same platform was used for the 90 to 150 validation repertoires and the roughly 720 first-cohort repertoires, a later analysis reported.

Sequencing used immunoSEQ multiplex PCR; TCRdb keeps in-frame clones, though not all of them. The data contain about 140,000 clones, roughly nine tenths of them seen just once; the ten biggest clones take up less than 3%. Germline CDR1 is SGHTA and CDR2 is FQGNSA. Trimming at V came to 5 bases and at J to 4 bases, leaving 4 bases not matched to a gene. This CDR3 has 13 amino acids. This clone appeared once. This receptor was taken from a man younger than 35 in good health and CMV-seronegative. This chain connects TRBV7-2 to TRBJ2-7; 8 nucleotides line up with TRBD1. Specimen: PBMCs. CDR3 sequence: CASSPRTGYEQYF. Written as DNA, the CDR3 is TGTGCCAGCAGCCCACGGACAGGGTACGAGCAGTACTTC.